These T cell receptor beta chains were read from a single sample in a study of technical replicates of blood from a handful of donors. Clones were sequenced by immunoSEQ multiplex PCR, and TCRdb holds only the in-frame ones, with some missing. The sample has 55,000 to 75,000 clones, around 87% seen once. What was sequenced was PBMCs. The source of these receptors is a human donor in good health. Some clones in this sample may be carry-over from other donors' samples. CDR3s include the opening cysteine and the closing phenylalanine or tryptophan. D genes are given only for firm matches. Expanded clones are given a class, and other clones once, few, many or no size at all.

j_call | d_call | v_call | clone_size | cdr3_nt | cdr3_aa
TRBJ2-3 | - | TRBV30 | - | TGTGCCTGGAGTCCGGGACAAACAGACACAGATACGCAGTATTTT | CAWSPGQTDTDTQYF
TRBJ1-5 | TRBD1 | TRBV6-1 | - | TGTGCCAGCAGTGGGGGGAGACAAGGGGGCCAGCCCCAGCATTTT | CASSGGRQGGQPQHF
TRBJ2-1 | TRBD2 | TRBV4-2 | - | TGTGCCAGCAGCCAAGAGACTAGCGTTTACAATGAGCAGTTCTTC | CASSQETSVYNEQFF
TRBJ2-6 | - | TRBV27 | - | TGTGCCAGCAGTCCTTCAAGTCTGAGCCTTGGGGCCAACGTCCTGACTTTC | CASSPSSLSLGANVLTF
TRBJ1-1 | - | TRBV11-3 | few | TGTGCCAGCAGCTTAGGGCAGAACACTGAAGCTTTCTTT | CASSLGQNTEAFF
TRBJ1-5 | - | TRBV30 | - | TGTGCCTGGCAGCGAAGCTCGGGGCCCCAGCATTTT | CAWQRSSGPQHF
TRBJ2-3 | - | TRBV7-2 | - | TGTGCCAGCAGCCCAAGCCGGCCAGGAGATACGCAGTATTTT | CASSPSRPGDTQYF
TRBJ1-3 | TRBD1 | TRBV11-1 | - | TGTGCCAGCAGCGCGGACAGGGGAAACACCATATATTTT | CASSADRGNTIYF
TRBJ2-5 | TRBD2 | TRBV7-9 | - | TGTGCCAGCAGCCCCGAGCGGGGGGAGGTCTTTGAGGAGACCCAGTACTTC | CASSPERGEVFEETQYF
TRBJ1-6 | - | TRBV18 | - | TGTGCCAGCTCACCACCGCACCGTCGGGAGGCTTCACCCCTCCACTTT | CASSPPHRREASPLHF
TRBJ2-1 | TRBD2 | TRBV29-1 | - | TGCAGCGTTGATGGGGAGGGCAATGAGCAGTTCTTC | CSVDGEGNEQFF
TRBJ1-2 | - | TRBV7-2 | few | TGTGCCAGCAGCTTAGAAGTCAGTAACTATGGCTACACCTTC | CASSLEVSNYGYTF
TRBJ2-1 | TRBD2 | TRBV2 | - | TGTGCCAGCAGAGAGGGACTAGCGGGAAATAATGAGCAGTTCTTC | CASREGLAGNNEQFF
TRBJ2-3 | - | TRBV6-5 | once | TGTGCCAGCAGGGCTAGCACAGATACGCAGTATTTT | CASRASTDTQYF
TRBJ1-2 | - | TRBV30 | - | TGTGCCTGGAGTGCCGGTTTCTATGGCTACACCTTC | CAWSAGFYGYTF
TRBJ2-7 | TRBD1 | TRBV7-9 | - | TGTGCCAGCAGCCGGACAGGGAAACGCCCGGATTTCTTC | CASSRTGKRPDFF
TRBJ2-1 | - | TRBV5-4 | - | TGTGCCAGCAGCTTGGGCGGCAGCTCCTACAATGAGCAGTTCTTC | CASSLGGSSYNEQFF
TRBJ2-7 | TRBD2 | TRBV19 | - | TGTGCCAGTAGTATGGGGCTAGCGGCCTACGAGCAGTACTTC | CASSMGLAAYEQYF
TRBJ1-6 | - | TRBV6-1 | - | TGTGCCAGCAGTGAATTAAGAGGGTTAGGTTCACCCCTCCACTTT | CASSELRGLGSPLHF
TRBJ2-7 | TRBD2 | TRBV7-8 | - | TGTGCCAGCAGCCGCGGGACTAGCGGGATCTACGAGCAGTACTTC | CASSRGTSGIYEQYF
TRBJ2-2 | - | TRBV4-2 | - | TGTGCCAGCAGCCAGGACCCGTATACGGGAGAGAACACCGGGGAGCTGTTTTTT | CASSQDPYTGENTGELFF
TRBJ2-3 | - | TRBV9 | - | TGTGCCAGCAGCGTAACGGGAGACCCAGATACGCAGTATTTT | CASSVTGDPDTQYF
TRBJ2-7 | TRBD1 | TRBV6-6 | - | TGTGCCAGCAGTTACCAACAGGGGAACGAGCAATACTTC | CASSYQQGNEQYF
TRBJ2-3 | - | TRBV4-3 | - | TGCGCCAGCAGCCAAGTTAAAACAGGGTCGCAGTATTTT | CASSQVKTGSQYF
TRBJ1-5 | TRBD1 | TRBV6-1 | - | TGTGCCAGCAGTGAAGAACGACAGGGTAGGATCGGCAATCAGCCCCAGCATTTT | CASSEERQGRIGNQPQHF
TRBJ1-3 | - | TRBV27 | - | TGTGCCAGCAGTCCTGGGGGGGGTAGAAATGCTGGAAACACCATATATTTT | CASSPGGGRNAGNTIYF